Listed below are T cell receptor beta chains from one sample, sequenced in a study of T cell repertoires in chronic hepatitis B. Data came from immunoSEQ multiplex PCR; TCRdb stores just in-frame clones and leaves some out. The table records over a thousand clones, under 80% of them present only once. The sequencing input was total CD8+ T cells from PBMCs. The receptors were sampled from a human donor with chronic hepatitis B virus infection. The conserved cysteine and the conserved F or W are not part of the CDR3 here. Size values are once, few and many counts, or a class for expanded clones, and some rows have none.

size,V,CDR3
-,TRBV4-1,ASSLPPEGLAPNTGELF
-,TRBV5-5,ASSLGGGPREQF
-,TRBV7-9,ASSSLYEQY
-,TRBV5-1,ASSLGGSGNEQF
-,TRBV10-2,ASSESGQGNNEQF
once,TRBV28,ASSTPPVGNRVSYEQY
few,TRBV7-9,ASSLVGTSGMLYNEQF
-,TRBV20-1,SALRQVEQY
once,TRBV4-1,ASSQDSQGLDEQY
-,TRBV28,ASTIGTSGFYNEQF
few,TRBV6-5,ASSSRGQANTEAF
-,TRBV5-1,ASSPGLAGSLSNEQF
-,TRBV7-8,ASSLEGFSNQPQH
-,TRBV4-3,ASSQERLRPGEQF
-,TRBV7-3,ASSSRGAANEKLF